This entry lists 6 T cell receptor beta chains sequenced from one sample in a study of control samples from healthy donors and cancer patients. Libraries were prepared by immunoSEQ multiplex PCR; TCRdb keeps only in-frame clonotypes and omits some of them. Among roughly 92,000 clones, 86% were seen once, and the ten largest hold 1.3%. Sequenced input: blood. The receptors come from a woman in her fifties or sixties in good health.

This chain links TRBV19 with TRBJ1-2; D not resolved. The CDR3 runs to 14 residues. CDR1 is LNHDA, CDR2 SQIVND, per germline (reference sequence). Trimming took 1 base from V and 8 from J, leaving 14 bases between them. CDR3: CASSIGRAAPGYTF. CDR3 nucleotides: TGTGCCAGTAGTATAGGTCGGGCGGCTCCGGGCTACACCTTC.

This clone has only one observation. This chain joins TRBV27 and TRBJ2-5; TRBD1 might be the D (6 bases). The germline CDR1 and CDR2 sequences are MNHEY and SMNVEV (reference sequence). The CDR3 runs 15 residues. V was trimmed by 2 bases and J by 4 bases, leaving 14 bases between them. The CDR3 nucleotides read TGTGCCAGCAGTTTAACAGACAGGCCTGGAGAGACCCAGTACTTC. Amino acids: CASSLTDRPGETQYF.

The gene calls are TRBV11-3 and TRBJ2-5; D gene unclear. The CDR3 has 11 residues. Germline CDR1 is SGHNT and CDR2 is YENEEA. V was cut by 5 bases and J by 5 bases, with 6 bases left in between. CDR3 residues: CASSRQETQYF. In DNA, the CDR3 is TGTGCCAGCAGCCGCCAGGAGACCCAGTACTTC.

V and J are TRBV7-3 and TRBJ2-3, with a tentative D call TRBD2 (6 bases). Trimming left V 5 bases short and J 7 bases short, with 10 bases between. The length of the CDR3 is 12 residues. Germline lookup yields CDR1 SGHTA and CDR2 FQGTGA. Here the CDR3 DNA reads TGTGCCAGCAGCCCGCGGGGTTATACGCAGTATTTT. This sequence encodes CASSPRGYTQYF.

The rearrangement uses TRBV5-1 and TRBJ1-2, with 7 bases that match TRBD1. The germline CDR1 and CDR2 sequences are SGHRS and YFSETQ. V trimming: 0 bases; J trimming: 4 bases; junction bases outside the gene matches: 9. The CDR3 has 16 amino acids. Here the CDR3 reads CASSLAPDRRAYGYTF. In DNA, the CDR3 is TGCGCCAGCAGCTTGGCCCCGGACAGGCGGGCCTATGGCTACACCTTC.

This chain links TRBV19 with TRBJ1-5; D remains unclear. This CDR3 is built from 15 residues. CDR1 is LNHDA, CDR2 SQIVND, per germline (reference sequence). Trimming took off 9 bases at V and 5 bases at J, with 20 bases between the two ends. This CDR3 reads CASRPGKQNHQPQHF. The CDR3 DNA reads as TGTGCCAGCCGCCCTGGGAAGCAAAATCATCAGCCCCAGCATTTT.